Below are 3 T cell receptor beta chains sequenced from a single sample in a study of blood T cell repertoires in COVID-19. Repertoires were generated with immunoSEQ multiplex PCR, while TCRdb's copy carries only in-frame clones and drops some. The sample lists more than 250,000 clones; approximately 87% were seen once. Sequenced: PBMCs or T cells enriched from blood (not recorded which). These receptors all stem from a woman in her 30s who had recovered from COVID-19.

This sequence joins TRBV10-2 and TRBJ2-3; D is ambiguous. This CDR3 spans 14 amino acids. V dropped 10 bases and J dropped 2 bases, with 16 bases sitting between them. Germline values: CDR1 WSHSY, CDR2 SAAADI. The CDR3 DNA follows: TGCGCCACCTCCCCCATGGCGGCCACAGATACGCAGTATTTT. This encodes CATSPMAATDTQYF.

The CDR3 loop is CAWSLVGFSEKLFF. The CDR3 nucleotides are TGTGCCTGGAGTCTAGTTGGGTTTAGTGAAAAACTGTTTTTT. The rearrangement joins TRBV30 to TRBJ1-4; D gene ambiguous. V lost 2 bases to trimming and J lost 7 bases, with 14 bases between them. Germline CDR1 GTSNPN, CDR2 SVGIG (reference sequence). This CDR3 spans 14 amino acids.

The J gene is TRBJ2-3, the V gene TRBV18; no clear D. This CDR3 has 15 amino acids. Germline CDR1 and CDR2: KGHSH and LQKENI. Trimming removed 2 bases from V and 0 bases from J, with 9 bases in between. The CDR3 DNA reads TGTGCCAGCTCACCAGAGGCTATTAGCACAGATACGCAGTATTTT. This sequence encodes CASSPEAISTDTQYF.